The 28 T cell receptor beta chains listed next were all sequenced from one sample in a study of breast tumors, draining lymph nodes, adjacent tissues. Axillary draining lymph nodes of breast cancer patients supplied the node samples. Via MiXCR, TCRdb re-called the multiplex PCR reads, giving one row per CDR3 protein. The sample shows about 89,000 distinct CDR3 sequences, around 28% of them seen only once. The sample was axillary lymph node tissue. These receptors were taken from a female donor with breast cancer. Some clones in this sample may be carry-over from other donors' samples.

This clonotype was observed a few times. The chain joins TRBV28 to TRBJ1-1; possibly TRBD1 for D (5 bases). Germline V gene data show CDR1 as MDHEN and CDR2 as SYDVKM. Trimming removed 2 bases from V and 6 bases from J, with 13 bases in between. The CDR3 length is 14 residues. In nucleotides, the CDR3 is TGTGCCAGCAGTTTAGGCAGGGTGGGCGCTGAAGCTTTCTTT. Its protein product is CASSLGRVGAEAFF.

In its sample, this clonotype was seen many times. This chain links TRBV20-1 with TRBJ2-7; D ambiguous. Germline loops: CDR1 DFQATT, CDR2 SNEGSKA (reference sequence). Trimming removed 5 bases from V and 1 base from J, with 15 bases in between. The length of the CDR3 is 14 residues. CDR3 nucleotides: TGCAGTGCTCGGAACAGTTTAATGTCCTACGAGCAGTACTTC. This sequence encodes CSARNSLMSYEQYF.

This clonotype was observed at least ten times. The chain employs TRBV18 and TRBJ2-7, with 7 bases lining up with TRBD1. The CDR3 length is 16 residues. Germline loops: CDR1 KGHSH, CDR2 LQKENI. The V and J ends lost 3 bases and 3 bases, in that order; junction bases with no gene match: 11. The CDR3 protein is CASSPPLTGAHYEQYF. CDR3 nucleotide sequence: TGTGCCAGCTCACCCCCGCTTACAGGGGCCCACTACGAGCAGTACTTC. The whole variable domain, filled in from reference TRBV18 and TRBJ2-7, reads NAGVMQNPRHLVRRRGQEARLRCSPMKGHSHVYWYRQLPEEGLKFMVYLQKENIIDESGMPKERFSAEFPKEGPSILRIQQVVRGDSAAYFCASSPPLTGAHYEQYFGPGTRLTVT.

This clonotype was recorded many times. The V and J genes are TRBV29-1 and TRBJ2-1; D not resolved. This CDR3 has 11 amino acids. Germline V CDR1 and CDR2: SQVTM, ANQGSEA. Trimming cost V 6 bases and J 4 bases, with 7 bases left between them. This CDR3 reads CSVVQYNEQFF. The CDR3 DNA reads TGCAGCGTAGTACAGTACAATGAGCAGTTCTTC.

This clonotype was seen a single time. This rearrangement joins TRBV3-1 to TRBJ2-2; TRBD2 matches 9 bases. J lost 7 bases, V lost 4 bases, and 16 bases had no gene match. CDR1 is LGHDT and CDR2 is YNNKEL in the germline V gene (reference sequence). The CDR3 is 18 amino acids. The CDR3 region is CASSRPEGGLAGSGELFF. The CDR3 DNA is TGTGCCAGCAGCCGGCCAGAAGGGGGACTAGCCGGAAGCGGGGAGCTGTTTTTT.

This clonotype was seen many times. This rearrangement joins TRBV24-1 to TRBJ2-1; D gene uncertain. The CDR3 sequence is 16 residues long. Germline V CDR1 and CDR2: KGHDR, SFDVKD. The germline V and J ends were trimmed by 2 bases and 3 bases, with 13 bases remaining between them. CDR3 sequence reads: CATSDSQETVYNEQFF. The CDR3 DNA follows: TGTGCCACCAGTGATTCCCAGGAAACGGTCTACAATGAGCAGTTCTTC.

This clonotype occurred many times. DNA for the CDR3: TGTGCCAGCAGCTTAGGTAGCGGGAGGGCGGGAGAGACCCAGTACTTC. As protein: CASSLGSGRAGETQYF. The gene calls are TRBV7-6 and TRBJ2-5; 11 positions match TRBD2. Per germline, CDR1 SGHVS and CDR2 FNYEAQ. The trim removed 1 base at V and 4 bases at J, leaving 5 bases unmatched. The CDR3 has 16 residues.

The chain uses TRBV10-3 and TRBJ2-7; 7 bases align to TRBD2. The germline CDR1 and CDR2 sequences are ENHRY and SYGVKD. V was pared by 2 bases and J by 7 bases, with 2 bases of the junction left unmatched. CDR3 length: 12 amino acids. DNA of the CDR3: TGTGCCATCAGTGAGGACGGGGGGGAGCAGTACTTC. Translating gives CAISEDGGEQYF.

This clonotype has ten or more counts. The chain recombines TRBV24-1 with TRBJ2-3; 14 bases align to TRBD2. V shed 3 bases, J shed 4 bases, and the junction held 5 bases outside the gene matches. CDR1 and CDR2 from the germline V gene are KGHDR and SFDVKD. This CDR3 region has 17 residues. CDR3: CATSDPGTSGRSDTQYF. CDR3 nucleotide sequence: TGTGCCACCAGTGATCCAGGGACTAGCGGGAGATCAGATACGCAGTATTTT.

This clonotype was counted at least ten times. The CDR3 spells CASSQAGQSLNVLTF. As DNA, the CDR3 is TGCGCCAGCAGCCAAGCGGGGCAGAGCCTAAACGTCCTGACTTTC. This chain links TRBV4-3 with TRBJ2-6, with D perhaps being TRBD1 or TRBD2 (5 bases each). This CDR3 contains 15 residues. Between the trimmed V and J ends, which lost 1 base and 10 bases, there was a span of 14 bases. Germline V gene lookup returns CDR1 LGHNA and CDR2 YSLEER.

This clonotype came up many times. The chain has TRBV7-9 and TRBJ2-2, with 10 bases identical to TRBD2. CDR3 length: 13 residues. J was trimmed by 9 bases and V by 5 bases; bases with no gene match: 3. Germline V gives CDR1 SEHNR, CDR2 FQNEAQ (reference sequence). The chain's CDR3 is CASSPSGSRELFF. CDR3 coding DNA: TGTGCCAGCAGCCCTAGCGGGAGTAGGGAGCTGTTTTTT.

This clonotype was seen ten or more times. At one boundary the junction diverges from the germline segment, which might be a read error. The chain employs TRBV6-6 and TRBJ2-2; perhaps TRBD2 as D (6 bases). In germline, CDR1 is MNHNY, CDR2 SVGAGI (reference sequence). This CDR3 comprises 15 residues. The CDR3 protein is CASSHSGGEAGELFF. In nucleotides, the CDR3 is TGTGCCAGCAGTCACTCGGGCGGGGAGGCCGGGGAGCTGTTTTTT.

The chain links TRBV15 to TRBJ1-6; 9 positions agree with TRBD1. CDR3 length: 16 amino acids. Per the germline V gene, CDR1 is LNHNV and CDR2 is YYDKDF (reference sequence). Trimming cost V 3 bases and J 7 bases; bases outside gene matches: 7. The DNA for the CDR3 is TGTGCCACCAGCAGCTTGGTTGGGACAGGGAATTCACCCCTCCACTTT. Translation: CATSSLVGTGNSPLHF.

This clonotype has at least ten counts. The chain has TRBV2 and TRBJ2-3; 11 bases fit TRBD2. With 4 bases clipped from V and 8 bases from J, the junction kept 8 bases outside the gene matches. CDR3 length: 15 residues. Germline CDR1 SNHLY, CDR2 FYNNEI. In DNA, the CDR3 is TGTGCCAGCAGTGGACTAGCGGGACCTCAGGGTACGCAGTATTTT. Protein sequence: CASSGLAGPQGTQYF.

This clonotype was picked up many times. V gene TRBV20-1 combines with J gene TRBJ1-2; 8 bases agree with TRBD1. This CDR3 spans 15 amino acids. The V gene end was trimmed by 5 bases and the J gene end by 2 bases; junction bases not matched to a gene: 10. Germline lookup yields CDR1 DFQATT and CDR2 SNEGSKA (reference sequence). The CDR3 sequence: CSAYEPGQENYGYTF. The CDR3 bases are TGCAGTGCTTACGAGCCGGGACAGGAGAACTATGGCTACACCTTC.

The V and J genes are TRBV20-1 and TRBJ1-2; 7 nucleotides match TRBD1. Germline assignment: CDR1 DFQATT and CDR2 SNEGSKA (reference sequence). Trimming removed 7 bases from V and 2 bases from J; junction bases left unmatched: 4. The CDR3 has 12 amino acids. DNA of the CDR3: TGCAGTGTCCTGACAGGGAACTATGGCTACACCTTC. This encodes CSVLTGNYGYTF.

In this sample, this clonotype turned up many times. This rearrangement joins TRBV2 to TRBJ1-5; the match to TRBD1 covers 9 bases. Per the germline V gene, CDR1 is SNHLY and CDR2 is FYNNEI. J gave up 0 bases and V 7 bases, and 4 bases lay outside the gene matches. The CDR3 has 15 amino acids. CDR3 nucleotide sequence: TGTGCCAGCAAACAGGGGGCCTATAGCAATCAGCCCCAGCATTTT. This gives the protein CASKQGAYSNQPQHF.

This clonotype occurred many times. The chain recombines TRBV12-3 or TRBV12-4 with TRBJ1-5; 7 bases fit TRBD1. The V gene end was trimmed by 4 bases and the J gene end by 1 base; junction bases not matched to a gene: 4. The CDR3 covers 15 residues. The CDR3 loop is CASSSRQGSNQPQHF. Written as DNA, the CDR3 is TGTGCCAGCAGTTCCCGACAGGGAAGCAATCAGCCCCAGCATTTT.

The sample holds many counts of this clonotype. The chain has TRBV11-2 and TRBJ2-5, with D possibly being TRBD1 (6 bases). V was trimmed by 1 base and J by 0 bases, leaving 6 bases between them. This CDR3 comprises 14 residues. Germline V gene sequence: CDR1 SGHAT, CDR2 FQNNGV. The CDR3 sequence is CASSLGTDQETQYF. The CDR3 nucleotides are TGTGCCAGCAGCTTAGGGACAGACCAAGAGACCCAGTACTTC.

As concerns this clonotype: Just one base apart from a much larger clone, this may be a read error. The chain carries TRBV11-3 and TRBJ2-1, with 8 bases fitting TRBD2. Germline V gives CDR1 SGHNT, CDR2 YENEEA. The V gene end was trimmed by 4 bases and the J gene end by 2 bases; junction bases not matched to a gene: 7. The CDR3 is 16 residues long. The CDR3 protein is CASSSGLATTYNEQFF. CDR3 nucleotides: TGTGCCAGCAGCTCCGGACTAGCCACCACCTACAATGAGCAGTTCTTC.

Points on this clonotype: Germline is not matched at one junction end, which may reflect a read error. The chain combines TRBV4-1 with TRBJ1-6, with D perhaps matching TRBD1 (6 bases). Per germline, CDR1 MGHRA and CDR2 YSYEKL. There are 17 residues in the CDR3. In nucleotides, the CDR3 is TGCGCCAGCACCCAAGACGGGAGGGCAGGGGATAATTCGCCCCTCCACTTT. It is translated as CASTQDGRAGDNSPLHF.

The rearrangement links TRBV11-2 to TRBJ2-5; no clear D gene. Deletions cut 3 bases from V and 3 bases from J, with 5 bases between. Germline V gene sequence: CDR1 SGHAT, CDR2 FQNNGV. CDR3 length: 12 residues. This CDR3 reads CASSLGKETQYF. CDR3 coding DNA: TGTGCCAGCAGCTTGGGGAAAGAGACCCAGTACTTC.

The sample holds many counts of this clonotype. V usage is TRBV5-1 and J usage is TRBJ2-1; 13 nucleotides agree with TRBD2. CDR1 is SGHRS, CDR2 YFSETQ, per germline. The CDR3 has 15 amino acids. Trimming removed 1 base from V and 9 bases from J; junction bases left unmatched: 4. CDR3 DNA sequence: TGCGCCAGCAGCTTGACCGGACTAGCGGGAGTTGAGCAGTTCTTC. The encoded protein is CASSLTGLAGVEQFF.

This rearrangement joins TRBV20-1 to TRBJ1-1; weak D call: TRBD1 (5 bases). This CDR3 has 12 amino acids. V was pared by 6 bases and J by 5 bases, with 13 bases between. CDR1 is DFQATT and CDR2 is SNEGSKA in the germline V gene (reference sequence). CDR3 DNA sequence: TGCAGTGCCGTGGGGAGGGGTACTGAAGCTTTCTTT. Its protein product is CSAVGRGTEAFF.

This clonotype was seen many times. The CDR3 nucleotides are TGTGCCAGCAGTTTTGCAGGGGACAATCAGCCCCAGCATTTT. Encoded protein: CASSFAGDNQPQHF. The V call is TRBV27, the J call TRBJ1-5, with D possibly matching TRBD1 (6 bases). The V and J ends lost 3 bases and 3 bases respectively, with 9 bases between them. The germline gives CDR1 MNHEY, CDR2 SMNVEV (reference sequence). The CDR3 is made up of 14 amino acids.

This clonotype was observed many times. The V gene is TRBV7-8, the J gene TRBJ2-5; tentatively, D is TRBD1 (5 bases). CDR3 size: 15 residues. V dropped 1 base and J dropped 5 bases, with 14 bases sitting between them. Germline values: CDR1 SGHVS, CDR2 FQNEAQ. As DNA, the CDR3 is TGTGCCAGCAGCTTAGTCGGGCAGGGCGTTGAGACCCAGTACTTC. Translated, it gives CASSLVGQGVETQYF.

This chain connects TRBV7-2 to TRBJ2-5; TRBD2 might be the D (7 bases). CDR3 length: 16 residues. Germline V CDR1 and CDR2: SGHTA, FQGNSA. With 1 base removed from V and 4 bases from J, the gap between germline ends came to 16 bases. The CDR3, as DNA: TGTGCCAGCAGCTTAGGTGGGGGGGCGCTTGGAGAGACCCAGTACTTC. Its protein product is CASSLGGGALGETQYF.

This clonotype was observed many times. V and J are TRBV14 and TRBJ2-5; 7 bases are a match to TRBD2. CDR3 length: 15 amino acids. Per germline, CDR1 SGHDN and CDR2 FVKESK. V was clipped by 6 bases and J by 5 bases; unmatched bases: 12. CDR3 coding DNA: TGTGCCAGCAGACGTGGGGACGTAGCGGGTGAGACCCAGTACTTC. This encodes CASRRGDVAGETQYF. The full variable domain, with the rest looked up from reference TRBV14 and TRBJ2-5, is EAGVTQFPSHSVIEKGQTVTLRCDPISGHDNLYWYRRVMGKEIKFLLHFVKESKQDESGMPNNRFLAERTGGTYSTLKVQPAELEDSGVYFCASRRGDVAGETQYFGPGTRLLVL.